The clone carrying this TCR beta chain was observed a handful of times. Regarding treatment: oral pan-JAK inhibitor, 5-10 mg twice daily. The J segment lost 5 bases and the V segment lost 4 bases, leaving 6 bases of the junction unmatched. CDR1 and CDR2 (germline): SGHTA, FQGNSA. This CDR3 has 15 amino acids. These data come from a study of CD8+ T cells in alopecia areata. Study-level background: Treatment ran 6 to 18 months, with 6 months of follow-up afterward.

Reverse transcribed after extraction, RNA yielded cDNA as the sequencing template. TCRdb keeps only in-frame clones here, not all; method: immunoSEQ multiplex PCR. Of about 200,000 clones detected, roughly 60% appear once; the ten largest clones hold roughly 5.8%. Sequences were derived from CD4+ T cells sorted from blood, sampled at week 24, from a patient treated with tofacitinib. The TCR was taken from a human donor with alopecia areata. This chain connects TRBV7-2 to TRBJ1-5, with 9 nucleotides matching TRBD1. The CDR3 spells CASSSDTGGDQPQHF. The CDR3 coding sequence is TGTGCCAGCAGCTCCGATACAGGGGGCGATCAGCCCCAGCATTTT.